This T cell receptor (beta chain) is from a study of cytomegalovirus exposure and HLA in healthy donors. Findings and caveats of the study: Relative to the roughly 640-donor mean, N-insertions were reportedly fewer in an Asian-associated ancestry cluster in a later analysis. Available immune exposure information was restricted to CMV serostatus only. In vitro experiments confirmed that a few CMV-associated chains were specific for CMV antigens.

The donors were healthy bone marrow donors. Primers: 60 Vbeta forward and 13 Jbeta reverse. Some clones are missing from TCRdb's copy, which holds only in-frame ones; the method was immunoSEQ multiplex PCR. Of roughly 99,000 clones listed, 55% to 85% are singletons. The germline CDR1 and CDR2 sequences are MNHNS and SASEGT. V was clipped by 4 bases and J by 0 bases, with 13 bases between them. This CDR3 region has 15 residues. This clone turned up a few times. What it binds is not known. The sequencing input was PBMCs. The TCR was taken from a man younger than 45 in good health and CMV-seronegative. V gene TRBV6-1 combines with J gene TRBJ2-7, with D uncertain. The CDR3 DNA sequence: TGTGCCAGCAGTGCCCTCTTATCCGGCTCCTACGAGCAGTACTTC. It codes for CASSALLSGSYEQYF.